This TCR beta chain was found in a study of T-cell memory formation after mild COVID-19. Using its own MiXCR run on the 5' RACE reads, TCRdb lists one record per CDR3 protein. In the table there are about 470,000 distinct CDR3 sequences, around 27% of which are singletons. Trimming stripped 5 bases from V and 8 bases from J, with 18 bases between. CDR3 size: 14 residues. The source is an adult woman who had mild COVID-19 (a few samples of this study predate the infection). Cell type and time point are not known. This chain joins TRBV12-3 or TRBV12-4 and TRBJ1-1; the D gene is possibly TRBD1 (6 bases). The sample consisted of PBMCs or a T cell subset sorted from them (not recorded which). This CDR3 reads CASSKTTGPLEAFF. The CDR3 DNA sequence: TGTGCCAGCAGTAAGACGACAGGTCCTCTCGAAGCTTTCTTT.